The 8 T cell receptor beta chains below were found in one sample sequenced in a study of T cell responses to AZD1222 COVID-19 vaccine. Data came from immunoSEQ multiplex PCR; TCRdb stores just in-frame clones and leaves some out. The table has over 95,000 clones, 70% to 90% seen once; the top ten hold around 6%. The source was peripheral blood, collected 28 days after the second AZD1222 dose. The source is an adult who received the AZD1222 COVID-19 vaccine.

The V gene is TRBV6-2 or TRBV6-3, the J gene TRBJ2-1; 7 bases map to TRBD2. J lost 4 bases, V lost 2 bases, and 11 bases had no gene match. This CDR3 has 17 amino acids. The V gene's germline CDR1 is MNHEY and CDR2 SVGEGT. CDR3 sequence reads: CASSYRPSGELYNEQFF. CDR3 DNA: TGTGCCAGCAGTTACCGCCCCAGCGGGGAACTATACAATGAGCAGTTCTTC.

The rearrangement uses TRBV7-9 and TRBJ2-7; 7 bases align to TRBD2. The CDR3 length is 14 residues. V was clipped by 3 bases and J by 6 bases; unmatched bases: 8. Germline CDR1 SEHNR, CDR2 FQNEAQ (reference sequence). Here the CDR3 DNA reads TGTGCCAGCAGCTTTACCGCGGGGGACGGCGAGCAGTACTTC. This sequence encodes CASSFTAGDGEQYF.

To note about this clone: Other DNA sequences in the sample encode the same CDR3. The rearrangement joins TRBV6-5 to TRBJ2-5; 7 bases agree with TRBD2. The CDR3 extends over 13 amino acids. Looked up from germline, CDR1 is MNHEY and CDR2 is SVGAGI. J gave up 3 bases and V 2 bases, and 0 bases lay outside the gene matches. The CDR3 region is CASSYGGEETQYF. In DNA form, the CDR3 reads TGTGCCAGCAGTTACGGGGGGGAAGAGACCCAGTACTTC.

This rearrangement joins TRBV28 to TRBJ1-1; 11 nucleotides line up with TRBD1. V trimming: 2 bases; J trimming: 4 bases; junction bases outside the gene matches: 3. This CDR3 spans 15 amino acids. Per the germline V gene, CDR1 is MDHEN and CDR2 is SYDVKM. DNA of the CDR3: TGTGCCAGCAGTTTAACGGGGACAGGGGGCACTGAAGCTTTCTTT. This translates into CASSLTGTGGTEAFF.

A single count supports this clone. The chain recombines TRBV6-2 or TRBV6-3 with TRBJ1-5; 7 nucleotides align to TRBD1. This CDR3 comprises 12 residues. From germline, CDR1 is MNHEY and CDR2 SVGEGT. The V and J ends lost 5 bases and 6 bases, in that order; junction bases with no gene match: 1. The CDR3 is CASSRQGQPQHF. The CDR3 DNA reads as TGTGCCAGCAGTCGACAGGGTCAGCCCCAGCATTTT.

The chain joins TRBV19 to TRBJ1-2, with D possibly being TRBD1 (6 bases). CDR3 length equals 17 residues. V was cut by 9 bases and J by 3 bases, with 26 bases left in between. Per the germline V gene, CDR1 is LNHDA and CDR2 is SQIVND (reference sequence). CDR3 sequence (DNA): TGTGCCAGCTGGACTGACCCTAGCAGAGGGGGGGACTATGGCTACACCTTC. Translating gives CASWTDPSRGGDYGYTF.

This CDR3 is CSVEGETSGVYNEQFF. The CDR3 DNA follows: TGCAGCGTTGAGGGGGAGACTAGCGGGGTGTACAATGAGCAGTTCTTC. The V gene is TRBV29-1, the J gene TRBJ2-1; 11 nucleotides line up with TRBD2. The junction had 8 bases not matched to a gene; V was cut back by 3 bases and J by 4 bases. The CDR3 runs 16 residues. The germline V gene encodes CDR1 SQVTM and CDR2 ANQGSEA.

This clone was detected a few times. The chain carries TRBV7-2 and TRBJ1-1; TRBD1 matches 7 bases. Germline values: CDR1 SGHTA, CDR2 FQGNSA. The CDR3 has 13 residues. V lost 5 bases and J lost 4; bases outside the gene matches: 4. The CDR3 DNA reads TGTGCCAGCAGCCCCAGGGGGGTCACTGAAGCTTTCTTT. Protein: CASSPRGVTEAFF.